One sample yielded the 23 T cell receptor beta chains listed below, sequenced in a study of patients and donors after allogeneic stem cell transplantation. TCRdb analysed the RT-PCR reads with MiXCR anew, one entry per CDR3 protein. Of 150,000 to 200,000 distinct CDR3 sequences listed, 20% to 25% are singletons. The sample comprised blood, either unsorted or a sorted T cell fraction (not recorded which). The receptors here all came from a human donor who was either an allogeneic HSCT recipient or a stem cell or donor lymphocyte infusion donor (not recorded which). It is not recorded whose cells these are; they may come from a transplant donor.

This clonotype was recorded a few times. This chain uses TRBV7-2 with TRBJ2-5, with a tentative D call TRBD1 (5 bases). The CDR3 consists of 16 residues. Trimming removed 5 bases at V and 1 base at J, with 17 bases between. CDR1 and CDR2 from the germline V gene are SGHTA and FQGNSA. CDR3 nucleotides: TGTGCCAGCAGCCACTACCCTGACAGCTTCCAAGAGACCCAGTACTTC. Protein product: CASSHYPDSFQETQYF. Full variable domain (outside the CDR3, taken from reference TRBV7-2 and TRBJ2-5): GAGVSQSPSNKVTEKGKDVELRCDPISGHTALYWYRQSLGQGLEFLIYFQGNSAPDKSGLPSDRFSAERTGGSVSTLTIQRTQQEDSAVYLCASSHYPDSFQETQYFGPGTRLLVL.

V is TRBV28 and J is TRBJ1-5; D remains unclear. CDR1 is MDHEN, CDR2 SYDVKM, per germline. This CDR3 spans 14 amino acids. The ends were cut back, 4 bases at V and 3 bases at J, with 10 bases in the middle. CDR3: CASSSYGYNQPQHF. The CDR3 region has the DNA TGTGCCAGCAGTTCATACGGATACAATCAGCCCCAGCATTTT.

This clonotype was observed a handful of times. The chain has TRBV28 and TRBJ2-2, with D unclear. V was cut by 6 bases and J by 5 bases, with 19 bases left in between. This CDR3 has 16 residues. CDR1 and CDR2 (germline): MDHEN, SYDVKM. The CDR3 DNA follows: TGTGCCAGCAGCCATGGGATGTTAATAGGTACCGGGGAGCTGTTTTTT. Protein product: CASSHGMLIGTGELFF.

This rearrangement joins TRBV5-1 to TRBJ2-5; D is possibly TRBD2 (5 bases). The CDR3 has 13 residues. V lost 0 bases and J 5 bases, leaving 8 bases between the germline ends. Germline values: CDR1 SGHRS, CDR2 YFSETQ. The DNA for the CDR3 is TGCGCCAGCAGCTTGGGTACGGGGGAGACCCAGTACTTC. Its protein product is CASSLGTGETQYF.

This clonotype showed up just once. The chain links TRBV7-2 to TRBJ1-2; D gene unclear. Trimming pared 1 base from V and 0 bases from J, leaving 18 bases between. CDR3 length: 18 amino acids. Per the germline V gene, CDR1 is SGHTA and CDR2 is FQGNSA. The CDR3 nucleotides are TGTGCCAGCAGCTTAGTACAGCCCTCCCGACGGGCTAACTATGGCTACACCTTC. Translated: CASSLVQPSRRANYGYTF.

This clonotype has a handful of counts. The chain joins TRBV4-1 to TRBJ1-1, with TRBD1 matching 7 bases. Per germline, CDR1 MGHRA and CDR2 YSYEKL. The J segment lost 10 bases and the V segment lost 4 bases, leaving 9 bases of the junction unmatched. This CDR3 has 13 residues. The CDR3 reads CASSPGQLKGAFF. The CDR3 DNA follows: TGCGCCAGCAGCCCGGGACAGCTCAAGGGAGCTTTCTTT.

This clonotype appeared a few times. The V and J genes are TRBV19 and TRBJ2-7; D is perhaps TRBD1 (6 bases). CDR1 and CDR2 (germline): LNHDA, SQIVND (reference sequence). Trimming shortened V by 9 bases and J by 0 bases, and 15 bases separated the two germline ends. The CDR3 loop spans 14 amino acids. The CDR3 DNA follows: TGTGCCAGCCACAGGGTTCCCAGCTCCTACGAGCAGTACTTC. Translating gives CASHRVPSSYEQYF.

The chain recombines TRBV6-2 or TRBV6-3 with TRBJ2-1; D not certain. V lost 4 bases, J lost 0 bases, and 22 bases lay in between. Germline loops: CDR1 MNHEY, CDR2 SVGEGT. The CDR3 has 19 amino acids. CDR3 nucleotide sequence: TGTGCCAGCAGTTCCCCGGGCCCCGCTACCTACAGCTCCTACAATGAGCAGTTCTTC. This encodes CASSSPGPATYSSYNEQFF.

In its sample, this clonotype was seen many times. This chain connects TRBV6-6 to TRBJ1-2; 7 bases are shared with TRBD1. Trimming cost V 2 bases and J 7 bases; bases outside gene matches: 13. CDR1 MNHNY and CDR2 SVGAGI come from the germline V gene (reference sequence). This CDR3 is 16 amino acids long. The CDR3 nucleotides read TGTGCCAGCAGTTACCCCCAGGGGGAAAAGTTGGGTGGCTACACCTTC. This encodes CASSYPQGEKLGGYTF.

The chain is built from TRBV15 and TRBJ2-1; D possibly corresponds to TRBD2 (6 bases). V lost 3 bases, J lost 6 bases, and 15 bases lay in between. There are 15 residues in the CDR3. In germline, CDR1 is LNHNV, CDR2 YYDKDF (reference sequence). CDR3 region: CATSRGGVSGNEQFF. CDR3 DNA sequence: TGTGCCACCAGCAGGGGGGGAGTGTCCGGCAATGAGCAGTTCTTC.

V is TRBV9 and J is TRBJ2-3; D not certain. Per the germline V gene, CDR1 is SGDLS and CDR2 is YYNGEE. The CDR3 is 15 amino acids. The V end lost 0 bases, the J end lost 0 bases, and 8 bases lay between the germline ends. The CDR3 reads CASSVVSTSTDTQYF. The CDR3 DNA reads as TGTGCCAGCAGCGTAGTGTCTACTAGCACAGATACGCAGTATTTT.

J is TRBJ2-7 and V is TRBV6-6, with D possibly being TRBD1 (5 bases). V was shortened by 6 bases and J by 3 bases, with 18 bases between the two germline ends. The CDR3 length is 15 residues. Germline CDR1 reads MNHNY; CDR2 reads SVGAGI (reference sequence). CDR3 sequence (DNA): TGTGCCAGCAGATACCCGGCGGACACCATCTACGAGCAGTACTTC. Protein product: CASRYPADTIYEQYF.

Only a few counts were recorded for this clonotype. DNA for the CDR3: TGTGCCAGCAGTCAGGGACCATACACCGGGGAGCTGTTTTTT. Encoded protein: CASSQGPYTGELFF. The chain recombines TRBV6-2 or TRBV6-3 with TRBJ2-2; D may match TRBD1 or TRBD2 (5 bases each). Trimming removed 5 bases from V and 3 bases from J, with 10 bases in between. In germline, CDR1 is MNHEY, CDR2 SVGEGT. The CDR3 is made up of 14 amino acids.

J is TRBJ1-4 and V is TRBV20-1; 7 positions match TRBD1. Germline CDR1 DFQATT, CDR2 SNEGSKA (reference sequence). The CDR3 is 13 residues long. Losses at the gene ends were 4 bases for V and 2 bases for J; bases not matched to a gene: 1. CDR3: CSAIRGTNEKLFF. Here the CDR3 DNA reads TGCAGTGCTATCAGGGGGACTAATGAAAAACTGTTTTTT.

The CDR3 protein is CSALIGGDPVNEQYF. DNA of the CDR3: TGCAGTGCTCTAATAGGGGGGGACCCGGTCAACGAGCAGTACTTC. The genes are TRBV20-1 and TRBJ2-7; D possibly corresponds to TRBD2 (7 bases). Trimming stripped 5 bases from V and 5 bases from J, with 22 bases between. This CDR3 comprises 15 residues. CDR1 and CDR2 from the germline V gene are DFQATT and SNEGSKA (reference sequence).

V gene TRBV7-8 combines with J gene TRBJ1-6; perhaps TRBD1 as D (5 bases). This CDR3 contains 17 residues. Trimming stripped 2 bases from V and 8 bases from J, with 19 bases between. From germline, CDR1 is SGHVS and CDR2 FQNEAQ. The CDR3: CASSLLVGAYMDSPLHF. In DNA, the CDR3 is TGTGCCAGCAGCTTATTAGTCGGGGCCTATATGGATTCACCCCTCCACTTT.

In its sample, this clonotype was seen a few times. The chain links TRBV7-9 to TRBJ1-1; 8 bases map to TRBD1. J gave up 1 base and V 5 bases, and 3 bases lay outside the gene matches. CDR3 size: 14 residues. Germline CDR1 reads SEHNR; CDR2 reads FQNEAQ (reference sequence). The CDR3 sequence is CASSGQGENTEAFF. For the CDR3, the DNA is TGTGCCAGCAGCGGACAGGGCGAGAACACTGAAGCTTTCTTT.

V and J are TRBV6-1 and TRBJ1-4; TRBD1 matches 9 bases. Per germline, CDR1 MNHNS and CDR2 SASEGT. Losses at the gene ends were 6 bases for V and 7 bases for J; bases not matched to a gene: 6. The CDR3 loop spans 14 amino acids. CDR3 DNA sequence: TGTGCCAGCAGAATACAGGGGGCAGGTGAAAAACTGTTTTTT. Protein sequence: CASRIQGAGEKLFF.

At least ten counts were recorded for this clonotype. The chain combines TRBV6-1 with TRBJ2-7; D is unclear. V lost 7 bases, J lost 0 bases, and 16 bases lay in between. Germline V gene sequence: CDR1 MNHNS, CDR2 SASEGT. CDR3 length: 15 amino acids. CDR3 sequence reads: CASKKQGPSSYEQYF. CDR3 sequence (DNA): TGTGCCAGCAAGAAGCAAGGGCCAAGCTCCTACGAGCAGTACTTC.

The rearrangement links TRBV4-3 to TRBJ2-7; tentative D call: TRBD2 (7 bases). Germline V lookup: CDR1 LGHNA, CDR2 YSLEER. The V end lost 0 bases, the J end lost 3 bases, and 15 bases lay between the germline ends. The CDR3 is 16 amino acids. For the CDR3, the DNA is TGCGCCAGCAGCCAAGATGTCGGGGGGCGCGTCTACGAGCAGTACTTC. Translated: CASSQDVGGRVYEQYF.

This clonotype was counted between two and nine times. The chain employs TRBV5-1 and TRBJ2-2, with 10 positions matching TRBD1. Germline V lookup: CDR1 SGHRS, CDR2 YFSETQ. The length of the CDR3 is 16 residues. J lost 5 bases, V lost 3 bases, and 7 bases had no gene match. The chain's CDR3 is CASSSETGGYTGELFF. In nucleotides, the CDR3 is TGCGCCAGCAGCTCCGAGACAGGGGGCTATACCGGGGAGCTGTTTTTT.

This clonotype has only a few counts. The V and J genes are TRBV25-1 and TRBJ1-1; D call uncertain. Between the trimmed V and J ends, which lost 4 bases and 0 bases, there was a span of 6 bases. Germline V gene lookup returns CDR1 MGHDK and CDR2 SYGVNS. The CDR3 sequence is 13 residues long. The CDR3 is CASSAQMNTEAFF. The CDR3 bases are TGTGCCAGCAGTGCCCAGATGAACACTGAAGCTTTCTTT. The full variable domain, in which reference TRBV25-1 and TRBJ1-1 provide the parts outside the CDR3, is EADIYQTPRYLVIGTGKKITLECSQTMGHDKMYWYQQDPGMELHLIHYSYGVNSTEKGDLSSESTVSRIRTEHFPLTLESARPSHTSQYLCASSAQMNTEAFFGQGTRLTVV.

This clonotype has more than one count but fewer than ten. The chain uses TRBV20-1 and TRBJ2-2; perhaps TRBD1 as D (6 bases). Germline V gene data show CDR1 as DFQATT and CDR2 as SNEGSKA (reference sequence). CDR3 length: 15 amino acids. V lost 6 bases to trimming and J lost 3 bases, with 17 bases between them. CDR3 amino acids: CSATDSRGYTGELFF. The CDR3 DNA reads TGCAGTGCCACGGACAGTAGGGGTTACACCGGGGAGCTGTTTTTT.